The source of this TCR beta chain is a study of T cell repertoires in ileal Crohn's disease. Study context: Surgery for a complication: stricturing in 61%, penetrating in roughly 40%.

A remark on this clone: Its antigen is still unknown.

Libraries were prepared by immunoSEQ multiplex PCR; TCRdb keeps only in-frame clonotypes and omits some of them. This sample has roughly 15,000 clones, with about 55% found just once. Study-level results: Sorted CD8 T cells held more high-frequency clones than CD4.

Material: ileal tissue. The receptor was isolated from an adult with Crohn's disease.

The CDR3 sequence is CASSQEAGERGEQFF. The CDR3, as DNA: TGCGCCAGCAGCCAAGAAGCGGGAGAGCGGGGTGAGCAGTTCTTC. The V gene is TRBV4-3, the J gene TRBJ2-1, with 8 bases that match TRBD2. Losses at the gene ends were 0 bases for V and 9 bases for J; bases not matched to a gene: 7. The CDR3 contains 15 residues. Germline V lookup: CDR1 LGHNA, CDR2 YSLEER.